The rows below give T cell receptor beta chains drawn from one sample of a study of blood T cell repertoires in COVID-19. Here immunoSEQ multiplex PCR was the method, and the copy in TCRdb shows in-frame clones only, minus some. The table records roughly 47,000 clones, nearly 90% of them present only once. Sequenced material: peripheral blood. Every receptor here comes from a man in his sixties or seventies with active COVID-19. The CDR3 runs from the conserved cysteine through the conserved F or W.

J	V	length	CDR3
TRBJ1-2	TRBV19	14	CASSISSSVVGYTF
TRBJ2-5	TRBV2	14	CASSTGAGGETQYF
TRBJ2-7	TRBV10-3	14	CAISETSGSYEQYF
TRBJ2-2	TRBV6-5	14	CASRGGRETGELFF
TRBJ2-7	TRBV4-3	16	CASSQTLGLAGSEQYF
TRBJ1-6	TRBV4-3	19	CASSQEMSRDVSYNSPLHF
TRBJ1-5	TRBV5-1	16	CASSPGDRGNGQPQHF
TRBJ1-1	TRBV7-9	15	CASRGPGQANTEAFF
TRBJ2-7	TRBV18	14	CASSPLRSSYEQYF
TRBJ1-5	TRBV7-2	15	CASSLRQALNQPQHF
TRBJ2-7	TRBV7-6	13	CASSSRRDNEQYF
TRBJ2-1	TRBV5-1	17	CASSSGLVWSSYNEQFF
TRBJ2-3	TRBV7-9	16	CASSRGRQGSTDTQYF
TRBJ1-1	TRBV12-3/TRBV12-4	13	CASSLGPGTEAFF
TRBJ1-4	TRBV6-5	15	CATSGVWTGNEKLFF
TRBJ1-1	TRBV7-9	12	CASSRTDFEAFF
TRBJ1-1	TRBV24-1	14	CATSGNSRYTEAFF
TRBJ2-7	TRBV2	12	CASSGPGNEQYF
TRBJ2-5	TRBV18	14	CASSPQGLGETQYF
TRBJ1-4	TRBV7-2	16	CASSLMAGAGDEKLFF
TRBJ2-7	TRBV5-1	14	CASSLDGQNYEQYF
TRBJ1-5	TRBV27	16	CASSRQGAGSKQPQHF
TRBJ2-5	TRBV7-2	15	CASSLRAGWKETQYF
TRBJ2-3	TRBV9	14	CASSVSQGTDTQYF
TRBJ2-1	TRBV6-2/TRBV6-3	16	CASSYDQGTPYNEQFF
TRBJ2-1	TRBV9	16	CASSVLGGGGGNEQFF
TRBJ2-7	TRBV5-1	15	CASSLFTGAPYEQYF
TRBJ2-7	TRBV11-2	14	CASSLGTFSHEQYF
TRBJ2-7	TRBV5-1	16	CASSLAQGAPVYEQYF
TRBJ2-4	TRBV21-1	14	CASSKGGQGDIQYF
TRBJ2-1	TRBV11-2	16	CASSLERGGAYNEQFF
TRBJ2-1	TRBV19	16	CASSLLAGVSYNEQFF
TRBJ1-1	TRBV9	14	CASSVAAGNTEAFF
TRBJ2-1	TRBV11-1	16	CASSPPGGRRSNEQFF
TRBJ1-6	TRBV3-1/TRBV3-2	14	CASSKGTGDSPLHF
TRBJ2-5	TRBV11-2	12	CASSFYQETQYF
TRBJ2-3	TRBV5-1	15	CASSRKGLAEDTQYF
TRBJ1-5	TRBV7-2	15	CASSLDSNSNQPQHF
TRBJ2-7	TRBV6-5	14	CASRNRGQGYEQYF
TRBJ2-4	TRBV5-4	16	CASSHGGGQFKNIQYF
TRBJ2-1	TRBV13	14	CASSPRTSEDEQFF
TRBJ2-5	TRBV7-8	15	CASSLEGGVGETQYF
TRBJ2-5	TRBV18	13	CASSPLQGETQYF
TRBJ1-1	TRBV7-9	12	CASSRGNTEAFF
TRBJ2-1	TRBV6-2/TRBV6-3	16	CASSRSGGDAFGEQFF
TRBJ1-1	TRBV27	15	CASSAMGQQNTEAFF
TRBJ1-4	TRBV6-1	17	CASSDYPTGSTNEKLFF
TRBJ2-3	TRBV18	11	CASSEGDTQYF
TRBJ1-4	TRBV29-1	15	CSSRVGFGGNEKLFF
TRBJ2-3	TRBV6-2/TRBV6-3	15	CASSYDAGVADTQYF
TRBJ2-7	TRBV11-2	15	CASSEGGTGDYEQYF